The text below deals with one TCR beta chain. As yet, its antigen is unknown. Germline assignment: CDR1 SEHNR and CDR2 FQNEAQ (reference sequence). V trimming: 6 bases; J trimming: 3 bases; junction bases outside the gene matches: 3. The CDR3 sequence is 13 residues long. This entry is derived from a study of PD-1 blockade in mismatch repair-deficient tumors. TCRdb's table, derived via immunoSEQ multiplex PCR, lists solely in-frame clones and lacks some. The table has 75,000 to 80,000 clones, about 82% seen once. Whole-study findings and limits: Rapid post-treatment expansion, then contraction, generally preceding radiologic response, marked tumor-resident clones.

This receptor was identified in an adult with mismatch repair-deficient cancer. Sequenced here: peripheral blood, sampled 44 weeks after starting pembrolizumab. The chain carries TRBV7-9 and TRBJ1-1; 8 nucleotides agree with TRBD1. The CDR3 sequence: CASRTGADTEAFF. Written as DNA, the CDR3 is TGTGCCAGCAGGACAGGGGCGGACACTGAAGCTTTCTTT.